This entry lists 20 T cell receptor beta chains sequenced from one sample in a study of shared clonotypes between healthy human individuals (dated by TCRdb to the early 2020s). CD8 naive samples consisted of CD45RO-negative cells that were positively selected for CCR7, yielding a CD45RA+CCR7+ population without TemRA cells. The library was produced with the immunoSEQ multiplex PCR assay. This is the immuneACCESS table as TCRdb keeps it, with only in-frame sequences that have V and J called. A part of the clones is gone; compared with another copy, unresolved V genes explain less than half, and the rest is unexplained. Present in this sample are 2 million to 2.5 million clones, around 96% of which were seen just once. The ten largest clones capture approximately 1.2% of the sample. Material for sequencing was naive CD8+ T cells sorted from blood. In light of the paper, this sample's cell subset or site label describes: CD45RA+CCR7+. The receptors were gathered from a young man in good health.

This clone was detected only once. Within the sample, other DNA sequences also encode this same CDR3. The chain links TRBV12-5 to TRBJ2-3; 9 nucleotides agree with TRBD1. Germline CDR1 reads LGHNT; CDR2 reads FRNRAP. The CDR3 length is 14 residues. Unmatched junction bases numbered 2, after V lost 4 bases and J lost 3 bases. The CDR3 DNA sequence: TGTGCTAGTGGTTCCGGACAGGGGACAGATACGCAGTATTTT. Translation gives CASGSGQGTDTQYF.

The chain joins TRBV6-6 to TRBJ2-3; D is uncertain. The CDR3 contains 14 residues. Trimming shortened V by 7 bases and J by 1 base, and 12 bases separated the two germline ends. The germline CDR1 and CDR2 sequences are MNHNY and SVGAGI (reference sequence). Here the CDR3 DNA reads TGTGCCAGCACGATCCTTGGGGGCACAGATACGCAGTATTTT. It codes for CASTILGGTDTQYF.

V and J are TRBV5-1 and TRBJ1-2; D remains unclear. CDR3 length: 15 amino acids. Germline V CDR1 and CDR2: SGHRS, YFSETQ. V lost 0 bases, J lost 7 bases, and 16 bases lay in between. CDR3: CASSLESGSISGYTF. The CDR3 nucleotides are TGCGCCAGCAGCTTGGAGTCGGGTTCGATTTCTGGCTACACCTTC.

The CDR3 loop reads CASSFSRAGVGEQFF. In DNA form, the CDR3 reads TGTGCCAGCAGTTTTTCTAGGGCGGGAGTAGGGGAGCAGTTCTTC. The rearrangement links TRBV27 to TRBJ2-1; 7 nucleotides line up with TRBD2. V gave up 3 bases and J gave up 10 bases; unmatched junction bases: 12. The CDR3 length is 15 residues. Per germline, CDR1 MNHEY and CDR2 SMNVEV (reference sequence).

The chain recombines TRBV9 with TRBJ2-5; 10 bases agree with TRBD2. J was trimmed by 4 bases and V by 3 bases; bases with no gene match: 6. Germline CDR1 is SGDLS and CDR2 is YYNGEE. The CDR3 loop spans 15 amino acids. The CDR3 region is CASSATSGLGETQYF. The CDR3 coding sequence is TGTGCCAGCAGCGCGACTAGCGGGTTGGGAGAGACCCAGTACTTC. Filled out from reference TRBV9 and TRBJ2-5, the complete variable domain reads DSGVTQTPKHLITATGQRVTLRCSPRSGDLSVYWYQQSLDQGLQFLIQYYNGEERAKGNILERFSAQQFPDLHSELNLSSLELGDSALYFCASSATSGLGETQYFGPGTRLLVL.

The chain employs TRBV7-9 and TRBJ2-2; 7 bases fit TRBD2. Germline CDR1 reads SEHNR; CDR2 reads FQNEAQ (reference sequence). The CDR3 covers 17 residues. Trimming cost V 7 bases and J 5 bases; bases outside gene matches: 16. CDR3 DNA: TGTGCCAGCAACCCCTCTAGCGGCCTAGCTCGGACCGGGGAGCTGTTTTTT. Amino acid sequence: CASNPSSGLARTGELFF. Full variable domain (remainder filled in from reference TRBV7-9 and TRBJ2-2): DTGVSQNPRHKITKRGQNVTFRCDPISEHNRLYWYRQTLGQGPEFLTYFQNEAQLEKSRLLSDRFSAERPKGSFSTLEIQRTEQGDSAMYLCASNPSSGLARTGELFFGEGSRLTVL.

The chain employs TRBV6-5 and TRBJ2-2; 7 bases map to TRBD1. Germline trimming cut 11 bases from V and 1 base from J; bases unmatched to any gene: 10. In germline, CDR1 is MNHEY, CDR2 SVGAGI. The length of the CDR3 is 15 residues. The CDR3 region has the DNA TGTGCCGGAGCCCGACAGGGACGGAACACCGGGGAGCTGTTTTTT. Translated, it gives CAGARQGRNTGELFF.

V gene TRBV10-3 combines with J gene TRBJ1-1, with TRBD1 matching over 9 bases. The germline V gene encodes CDR1 ENHRY and CDR2 SYGVKD. The CDR3 contains 16 residues. The junction had 8 bases not matched to a gene; V was cut back by 3 bases and J by 3 bases. The DNA of the CDR3 is TGTGCCATCAGTGACCCCGGGACAGGGTCGTACACTGAAGCTTTCTTT. Translated: CAISDPGTGSYTEAFF.

J is TRBJ2-3 and V is TRBV5-4, with D perhaps TRBD1 (6 bases). CDR1 is SGHNT and CDR2 is YYREEE in the germline V gene (reference sequence). This CDR3 has 13 amino acids. Deletions cut 4 bases from V and 2 bases from J, with 8 bases between. CDR3 protein: CASSPGATDTQYF. CDR3 DNA: TGTGCCAGCAGCCCAGGGGCCACAGATACGCAGTATTTT. The full variable domain, with the rest looked up from reference TRBV5-4 and TRBJ2-3, is ETGVTQSPTHLIKTRGQQVTLRCSSQSGHNTVSWYQQALGQGPQFIFQYYREEENGRGNFPPRFSGLQFPNYSSELNVNALELDDSALYLCASSPGATDTQYFGPGTRLTVL.

The V call is TRBV6-1, the J call TRBJ2-5; TRBD2 might be the D (5 bases). The germline gives CDR1 MNHNS, CDR2 SASEGT. CDR3 length: 16 residues. With 2 bases removed from V and 1 base from J, the gap between germline ends came to 14 bases. The CDR3 loop is CASSEFPDWGQETQYF. The CDR3 DNA follows: TGTGCCAGCAGTGAATTCCCGGACTGGGGCCAAGAGACCCAGTACTTC.

The genes are TRBV27 and TRBJ2-1; 7 nucleotides line up with TRBD1. This CDR3 comprises 16 residues. With V trimmed by 3 bases and J by 4 bases, 9 bases remained unmatched. Germline CDR1 reads MNHEY; CDR2 reads SMNVEV (reference sequence). CDR3 in amino acids: CASSFRRQGPYNEQFF. The DNA of the CDR3 is TGTGCCAGCAGTTTCCGAAGACAGGGTCCTTACAATGAGCAGTTCTTC.

The chain links TRBV7-2 to TRBJ1-1; no reliable D call. Germline V lookup: CDR1 SGHTA, CDR2 FQGNSA. Trimming pared 4 bases from V and 3 bases from J, leaving 15 bases between. This CDR3 is built from 15 residues. The CDR3 sequence: CASSYSGGSYTEAFF. DNA for the CDR3: TGTGCCAGCAGCTATAGCGGTGGCAGCTACACTGAAGCTTTCTTT. Together with reference TRBV7-2 and TRBJ1-1, the CDR3 gives the full variable domain: GAGVSQSPSNKVTEKGKDVELRCDPISGHTALYWYRQSLGQGLEFLIYFQGNSAPDKSGLPSDRFSAERTGGSVSTLTIQRTQQEDSAVYLCASSYSGGSYTEAFFGQGTRLTVV.

This clone was recorded only once. The gene calls are TRBV7-8 and TRBJ2-1, with no clear D. Germline V lookup: CDR1 SGHVS, CDR2 FQNEAQ. Trimming left V 4 bases short and J 0 bases short, with 13 bases between. This CDR3 has 16 residues. CDR3 sequence: CASSSPSTSSYNEQFF. CDR3 bases: TGTGCCAGCAGCTCCCCGAGCACCTCCTCCTACAATGAGCAGTTCTTC. The full variable domain, with the rest looked up from reference TRBV7-8 and TRBJ2-1, is GAGVSQSPRYKVAKRGQDVALRCDPISGHVSLFWYQQALGQGPEFLTYFQNEAQLDKSGLPSDRFFAERPEGSVSTLKIQRTQQEDSAVYLCASSSPSTSSYNEQFFGPGTRLTVL.

The gene calls are TRBV29-1 and TRBJ1-1; D uncertain. CDR3 length equals 16 residues. With 0 bases removed from V and 0 bases from J, the gap between germline ends came to 14 bases. Germline CDR1 SQVTM, CDR2 ANQGSEA. CDR3 nucleotide sequence: TGCAGCGTTGAAGATCCGGGAGAACCTATGAACACTGAAGCTTTCTTT. It specifies CSVEDPGEPMNTEAFF.

For this clone: An end of the junction does not agree with germline; a read error may underlie this. This chain joins TRBV7-9 and TRBJ2-3, with a possible D match to TRBD2 (5 bases). Germline V gene lookup returns CDR1 SEHNR and CDR2 FQNEAQ (reference sequence). The CDR3 is made up of 16 amino acids. Written as DNA, the CDR3 is TGTGCCAGCAGCTTAGCGGTGGGAGAGAGCACGGATACGCAGTATTTT. Translating gives CASSLAVGESTDTQYF.

Comments on this clone: The same CDR3 arises from other DNA sequences in this sample as well. The chain combines TRBV6-1 with TRBJ2-1; TRBD2 matches at 10 bases. V was pared by 3 bases and J by 3 bases, with 5 bases of the junction left unmatched. This CDR3 has 16 amino acids. Germline CDR1 reads MNHNS; CDR2 reads SASEGT. This CDR3 reads CASSEGLAGDYNEQFF. The CDR3 DNA follows: TGTGCCAGCAGTGAGGGTCTAGCGGGGGACTACAATGAGCAGTTCTTC.

The V call is TRBV6-6, the J call TRBJ2-7, with TRBD1 matching 7 bases. Germline V gene data show CDR1 as MNHNY and CDR2 as SVGAGI (reference sequence). This CDR3 region has 14 residues. Trimming took 5 bases from V and 5 from J; bases not matched to a gene: 9. This chain's CDR3 is CASSRGTGTDEQYF. The CDR3 region has the DNA TGTGCCAGCAGTCGGGGAACCGGGACAGACGAGCAGTACTTC.

V is TRBV15 and J is TRBJ2-1; 10 bases line up with TRBD2. The V and J ends lost 3 bases and 3 bases, in that order; junction bases with no gene match: 5. The germline CDR1 and CDR2 sequences are LNHNV and YYDKDF (reference sequence). This CDR3 region has 16 residues. The CDR3 DNA is TGTGCCACCAGCAGCACACTAGCGGGGAACTACAATGAGCAGTTCTTC. Amino acid sequence: CATSSTLAGNYNEQFF. The variable domain in full, completed from reference TRBV15 and TRBJ2-1, reads DAMVIQNPRYQVTQFGKPVTLSCSQTLNHNVMYWYQQKSSQAPKLLFHYYDKDFNNEADTPDNFQSRRPNTSFCFLDIRSPGLGDTAMYLCATSSTLAGNYNEQFFGPGTRLTVL.

This chain uses TRBV10-3 with TRBJ1-5; 7 bases are shared with TRBD1. CDR1 and CDR2 from the germline V gene are ENHRY and SYGVKD. V shed 5 bases and J 2 bases; nucleotides not matched to a gene: 3. The CDR3 spans 14 residues. In nucleotides, the CDR3 is TGTGCCATCAGTACAGGGGTGGGCAATCAGCCCCAGCATTTT. This codes for CAISTGVGNQPQHF.

The chain employs TRBV10-2 and TRBJ2-7; 9 positions agree with TRBD2. The CDR3 has 19 amino acids. The V segment lost 1 base and the J segment 0 bases; nucleotides outside the gene matches: 13. Germline CDR1 WSHSY, CDR2 SAAADI. The chain's CDR3 is CASSEWGGLAGGLSYEQYF. CDR3 sequence (DNA): TGCGCCAGCAGTGAGTGGGGGGGGCTTGCGGGAGGGCTCTCCTACGAGCAGTACTTC.